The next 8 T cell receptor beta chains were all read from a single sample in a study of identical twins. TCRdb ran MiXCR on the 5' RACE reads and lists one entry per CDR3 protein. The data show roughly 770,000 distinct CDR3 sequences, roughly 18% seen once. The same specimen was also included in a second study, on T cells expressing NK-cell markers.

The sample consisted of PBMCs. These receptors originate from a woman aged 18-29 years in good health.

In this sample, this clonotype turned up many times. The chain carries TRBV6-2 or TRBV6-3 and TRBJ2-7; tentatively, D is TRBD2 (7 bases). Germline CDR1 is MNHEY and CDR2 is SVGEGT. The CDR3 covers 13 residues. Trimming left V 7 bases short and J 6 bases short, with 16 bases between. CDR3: CASKGGGRPEQYF. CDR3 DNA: TGTGCCAGCAAAGGGGGAGGGAGACCCGAGCAGTACTTC.

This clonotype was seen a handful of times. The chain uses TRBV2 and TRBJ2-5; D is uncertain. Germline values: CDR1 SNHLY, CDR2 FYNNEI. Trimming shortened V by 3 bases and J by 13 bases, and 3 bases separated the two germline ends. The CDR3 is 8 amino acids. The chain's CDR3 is CASSDRYF. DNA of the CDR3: TGTGCCAGCAGTGATCGGTACTTC.

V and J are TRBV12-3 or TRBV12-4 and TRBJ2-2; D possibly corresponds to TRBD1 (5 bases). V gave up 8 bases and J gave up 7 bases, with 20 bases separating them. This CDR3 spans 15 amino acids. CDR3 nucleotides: TGTGCCAGCGCCCAGGGCTGGGGTGTGGGCGGGGAGCTGTTTTTT. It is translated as CASAQGWGVGGELFF.

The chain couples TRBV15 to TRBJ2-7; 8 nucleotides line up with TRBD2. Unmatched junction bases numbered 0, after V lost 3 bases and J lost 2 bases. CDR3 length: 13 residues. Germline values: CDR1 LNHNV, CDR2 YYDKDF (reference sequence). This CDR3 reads CATSRGLAYEQYF. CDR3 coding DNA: TGTGCCACCAGCAGGGGACTAGCCTACGAGCAGTACTTC.

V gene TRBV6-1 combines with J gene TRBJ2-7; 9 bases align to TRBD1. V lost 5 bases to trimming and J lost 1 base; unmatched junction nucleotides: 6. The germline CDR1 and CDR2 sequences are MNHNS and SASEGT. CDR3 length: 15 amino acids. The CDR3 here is CASSIGQGISYEQYF. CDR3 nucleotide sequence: TGTGCCAGCAGTATAGGACAGGGGATTTCCTACGAGCAGTACTTC.

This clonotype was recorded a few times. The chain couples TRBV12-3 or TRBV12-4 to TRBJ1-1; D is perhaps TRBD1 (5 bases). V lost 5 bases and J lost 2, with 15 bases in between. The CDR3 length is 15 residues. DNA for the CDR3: TGTGCCAGCAGTCTTGGGGGAAATTCAAACACTGAAGCTTTCTTT. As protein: CASSLGGNSNTEAFF.

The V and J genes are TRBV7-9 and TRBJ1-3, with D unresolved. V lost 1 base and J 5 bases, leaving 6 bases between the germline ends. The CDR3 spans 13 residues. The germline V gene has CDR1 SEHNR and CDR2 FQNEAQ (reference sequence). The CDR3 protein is CASSLGSRNTIYF. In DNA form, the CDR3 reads TGTGCCAGCAGCTTAGGGTCTAGAAACACCATATATTTT.

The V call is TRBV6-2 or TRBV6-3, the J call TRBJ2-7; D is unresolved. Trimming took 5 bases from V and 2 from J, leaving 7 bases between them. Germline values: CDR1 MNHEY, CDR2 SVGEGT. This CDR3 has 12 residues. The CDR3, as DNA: TGTGCCAGCAGTGCGTTAGCCTACGAGCAGTACTTC. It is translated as CASSALAYEQYF.